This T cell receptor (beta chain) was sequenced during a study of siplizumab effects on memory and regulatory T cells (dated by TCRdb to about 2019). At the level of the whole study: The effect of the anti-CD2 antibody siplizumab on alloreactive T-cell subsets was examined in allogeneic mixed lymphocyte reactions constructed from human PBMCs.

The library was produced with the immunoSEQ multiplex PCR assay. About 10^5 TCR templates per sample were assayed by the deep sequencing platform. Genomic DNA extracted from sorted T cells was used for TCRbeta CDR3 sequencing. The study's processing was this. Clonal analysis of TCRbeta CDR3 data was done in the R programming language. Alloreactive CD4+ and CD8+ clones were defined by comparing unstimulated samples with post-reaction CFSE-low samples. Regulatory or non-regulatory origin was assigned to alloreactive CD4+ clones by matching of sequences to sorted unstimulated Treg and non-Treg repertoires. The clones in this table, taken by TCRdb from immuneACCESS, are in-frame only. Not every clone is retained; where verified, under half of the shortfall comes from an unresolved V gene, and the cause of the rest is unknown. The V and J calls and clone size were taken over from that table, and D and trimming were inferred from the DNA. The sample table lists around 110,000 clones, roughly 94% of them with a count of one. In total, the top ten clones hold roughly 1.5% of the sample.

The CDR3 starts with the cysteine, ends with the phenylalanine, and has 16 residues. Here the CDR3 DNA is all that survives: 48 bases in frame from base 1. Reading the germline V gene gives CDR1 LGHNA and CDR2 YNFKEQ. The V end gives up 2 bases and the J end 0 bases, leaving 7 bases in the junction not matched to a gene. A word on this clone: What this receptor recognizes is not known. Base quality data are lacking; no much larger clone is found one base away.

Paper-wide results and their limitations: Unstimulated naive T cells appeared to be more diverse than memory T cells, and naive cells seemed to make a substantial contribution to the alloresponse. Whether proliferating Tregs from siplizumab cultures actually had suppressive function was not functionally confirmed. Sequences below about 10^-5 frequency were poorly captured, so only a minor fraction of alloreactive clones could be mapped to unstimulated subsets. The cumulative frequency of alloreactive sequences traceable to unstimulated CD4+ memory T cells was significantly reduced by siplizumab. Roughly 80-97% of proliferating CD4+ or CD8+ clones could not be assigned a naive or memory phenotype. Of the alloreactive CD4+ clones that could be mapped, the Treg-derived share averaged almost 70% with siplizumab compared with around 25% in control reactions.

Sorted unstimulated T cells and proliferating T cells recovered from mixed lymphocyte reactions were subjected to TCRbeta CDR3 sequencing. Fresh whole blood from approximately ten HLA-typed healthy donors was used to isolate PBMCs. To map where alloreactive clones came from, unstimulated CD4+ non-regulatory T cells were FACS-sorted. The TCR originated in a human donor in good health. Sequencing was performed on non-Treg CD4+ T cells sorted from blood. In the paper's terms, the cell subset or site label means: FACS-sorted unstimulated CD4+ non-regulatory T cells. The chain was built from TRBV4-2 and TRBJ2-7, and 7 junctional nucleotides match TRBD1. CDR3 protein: CASSQRTGGSSYEQYF. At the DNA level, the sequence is TGTGCCAGCAGCCAAAGGACAGGCGGTAGCTCCTACGAGCAGTACTTC.